Sequencing of this T cell receptor beta chain was carried out in a study of blood T cell repertoires in COVID-19. On the study more broadly: The United States, Italy and Spain were the sources of the acute and convalescent COVID-19 samples. T cells, B-cell-depleted T cells, or PBMCs provided the cDNA or gDNA that served as material.

In the source study's methods: Nucleated cell counts were estimated from reference gene primer amplification. Only in-frame clones appear in the TCRdb table, and some are missing; sequencing was by immunoSEQ multiplex PCR. The V and J calls and clone size were taken over from that table, and D and trimming were inferred from the DNA. The table includes some 160,000 clones, over 75% detected once. The receptor was derived from a woman aged 55-70 years with active COVID-19. What was sequenced was peripheral blood.

Written as DNA, the CDR3 is TGTGCCAGCAGTTACACTTGGAGCGGGAGAGGTAATGAGCAGTTCTTC. This encodes CASSYTWSGRGNEQFF. The chain employs TRBV6-5 and TRBJ2-1, with 8 bases that match TRBD2. The CDR3 runs to 16 residues. With 2 bases clipped from V and 7 bases from J, the junction kept 10 bases outside the gene matches. Per the germline V gene, CDR1 is MNHEY and CDR2 is SVGAGI.